This TCR beta chain appears in the sequencing data of a study of T cell responses to AZD1222 COVID-19 vaccine. The wider study: Analyses pooled second doses at about 4 or about 12 weeks.

As concerns this clone: Its antigen is undetermined.

Assay used: immunoSEQ multiplex PCR; TCRdb lists only in-frame clones, some missing. The sample has approximately 150,000 clones, 89% seen once; the top ten hold 4.5% to 6.5%. Study results and limitations: At 160-218 and 743-854, vaccine-associated CD4 TCRs were dominant, and they spanned spike. The donors showed a predominance of white British ancestry and of females, with possible underestimation of clonal diversity. None of the repertoires were sampled until the peak T cell response had passed.

Looked up from germline, CDR1 is SGHTS and CDR2 is YDEGEE. With V trimmed by 4 bases and J by 3 bases, 4 bases remained unmatched. The CDR3 loop spans 13 amino acids. The sequencing here drew on peripheral blood, taken on day 0 of AZD1222 vaccination. The source of this sequence is an adult in good health. The chain joins TRBV5-8 to TRBJ2-7, with TRBD2 matching 7 bases. CDR3 DNA: TGTGCCAGCAGCCGGACTAGAGTCTACGAGCAGTACTTC. Its translation is CASSRTRVYEQYF.